This is a list of T cell receptor beta chains from one sample in a study of blood T cell repertoires in COVID-19. Assay: immunoSEQ multiplex PCR; the TCRdb copy retains only in-frame clones and omits some. The sample carries about 100,000 clones, 84% recorded once. Source material: peripheral blood. The origin of the receptors is a man between 35 and 55 years old with active or convalescent COVID-19. The CDR3 runs from the conserved cysteine through the conserved F or W. D genes are given only for firm matches. Size is stated for part of the rows, as once, few or many counts, or as a class when the clone is expanded.

TRBJ1-4 TRBV5-1 . once CASSHQSSTNEKLFF TGCGCCAGCAGCCACCAGTCTTCAACTAATGAAAAACTGTTTTTT
TRBJ2-2 TRBV12-3/TRBV12-4 TRBD2 . CASSSGEAGELFF TGTGCCAGCAGTAGCGGGGAGGCCGGGGAGCTGTTTTTT
TRBJ1-1 TRBV11-2 TRBD1 . CASSRQGADTEAFF TGTGCCAGCAGCCGACAGGGGGCGGACACTGAAGCTTTCTTT
TRBJ1-2 TRBV21-1 . few CASSKRGLLNYGYTF TGTGCCAGCAGCAAAAGGGGCTTACTTAACTATGGCTACACCTTC
TRBJ1-4 TRBV2 TRBD1 . CASSRTGVEKLFF TGTGCCAGCAGCCGGACAGGGGTCGAAAAACTGTTTTTT
TRBJ2-7 TRBV6-2/TRBV6-3 TRBD2 . CASSYFGGSTYEQYF TGTGCCAGCAGTTACTTCGGGGGGTCCACCTACGAGCAGTACTTC
TRBJ2-3 TRBV5-6 TRBD1 . CASSYSGTGYRTDTQYF TGTGCCAGCAGTTATTCCGGGACAGGGTATAGGACAGATACGCAGTATTTT
TRBJ1-2 TRBV7-2 . . CASTLSTSYGYTF TGTGCCAGCACTCTTAGTACGTCCTATGGCTACACCTTC
TRBJ1-1 TRBV18 . . CASSDSFNTEAFF TGTGCCAGCTCCGACAGTTTTAACACTGAAGCTTTCTTT
TRBJ2-7 TRBV7-2 TRBD2 . CASSLGSGVSSYEQYF TGTGCCAGCAGCTTAGGTAGCGGGGTCAGCTCCTACGAGCAGTACTTC
TRBJ2-1 TRBV18 . . CASSPLQEGYNEQFF TGTGCCAGCTCACCACTCCAGGAAGGCTACAATGAGCAGTTCTTC
TRBJ2-1 TRBV5-1 . . CASSLGQFYNEQFF TGCGCCAGCAGCTTGGGGCAGTTTTACAATGAGCAGTTCTTC
TRBJ2-2 TRBV10-1 TRBD1 . CASSAHGQGAGELFF TGCGCCAGCAGTGCCCATGGACAGGGCGCCGGGGAGCTGTTTTTT
TRBJ2-1 TRBV4-3 TRBD2 . CASSLSGGYNEQFF TGCGCCAGCAGCCTTAGCGGGGGTTACAATGAGCAGTTCTTC
TRBJ2-5 TRBV3-1/TRBV3-2 TRBD1 . CASSQTGTGNQETQYF TGTGCCAGCAGCCAGACCGGGACAGGGAACCAAGAGACCCAGTACTTC
TRBJ1-1 TRBV27 TRBD1 . CASSLSAGGTHEAFF TGTGCCAGCAGTTTATCGGCAGGGGGAACCCATGAAGCTTTCTTT